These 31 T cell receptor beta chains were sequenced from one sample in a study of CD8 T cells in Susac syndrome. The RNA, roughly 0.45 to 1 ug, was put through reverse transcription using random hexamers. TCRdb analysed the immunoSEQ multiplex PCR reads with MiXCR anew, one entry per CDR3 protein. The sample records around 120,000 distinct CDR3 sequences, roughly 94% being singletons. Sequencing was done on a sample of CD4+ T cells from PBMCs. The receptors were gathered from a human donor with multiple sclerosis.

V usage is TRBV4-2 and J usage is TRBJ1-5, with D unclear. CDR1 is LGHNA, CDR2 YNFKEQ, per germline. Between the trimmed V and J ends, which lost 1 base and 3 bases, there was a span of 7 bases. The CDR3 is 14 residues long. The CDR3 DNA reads TGTGCCAGCAGCCAAGTCGCAGTCAATCAGCCCCAGCATTTT. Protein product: CASSQVAVNQPQHF.

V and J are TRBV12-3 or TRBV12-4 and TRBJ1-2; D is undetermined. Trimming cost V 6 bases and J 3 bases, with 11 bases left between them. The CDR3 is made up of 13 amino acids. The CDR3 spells CASSRRTDYGYTF. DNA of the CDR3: TGTGCCAGCAGCAGGAGGACGGACTATGGCTACACCTTC.

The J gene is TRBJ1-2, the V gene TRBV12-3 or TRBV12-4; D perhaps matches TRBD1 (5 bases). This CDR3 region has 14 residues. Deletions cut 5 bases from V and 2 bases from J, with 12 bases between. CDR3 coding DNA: TGTGCCAGCAGTCGGGGACGGATCAACTATGGCTACACCTTC. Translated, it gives CASSRGRINYGYTF.

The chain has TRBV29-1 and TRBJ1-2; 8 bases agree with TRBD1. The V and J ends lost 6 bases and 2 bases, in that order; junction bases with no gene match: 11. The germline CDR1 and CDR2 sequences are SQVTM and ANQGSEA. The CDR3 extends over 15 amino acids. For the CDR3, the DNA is TGCAGCGTAGGGACAGGCCCGTCCCCGAACTATGGCTACACCTTC. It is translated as CSVGTGPSPNYGYTF. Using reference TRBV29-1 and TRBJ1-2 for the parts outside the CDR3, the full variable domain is SAVISQKPSRDICQRGTSLTIQCQVDSQVTMMFWYRQQPGQSLTLIATANQGSEATYESGFVIDKFPISRPNLTFSTLTVSNMSPEDSSIYLCSVGTGPSPNYGYTFGSGTRLTVV.

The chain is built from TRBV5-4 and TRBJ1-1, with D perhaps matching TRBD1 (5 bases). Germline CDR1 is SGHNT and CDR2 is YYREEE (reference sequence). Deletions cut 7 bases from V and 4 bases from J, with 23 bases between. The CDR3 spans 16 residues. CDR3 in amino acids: CASRRDGRARGTEAFF. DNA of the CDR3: TGTGCCAGCCGACGGGACGGTCGAGCTCGGGGCACTGAAGCTTTCTTT. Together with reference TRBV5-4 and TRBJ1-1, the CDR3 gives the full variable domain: ETGVTQSPTHLIKTRGQQVTLRCSSQSGHNTVSWYQQALGQGPQFIFQYYREEENGRGNFPPRFSGLQFPNYSSELNVNALELDDSALYLCASRRDGRARGTEAFFGQGTRLTVV.

The DNA of the CDR3 is TGCAGCGTTGGGGATGGTGGTCAAGAGACCCAGTACTTC. Translating gives CSVGDGGQETQYF. This rearrangement joins TRBV29-1 to TRBJ2-5; no firm D call. The CDR3 is made up of 13 amino acids. In germline, CDR1 is SQVTM, CDR2 ANQGSEA. V was clipped by 4 bases and J by 2 bases, with 11 bases between them.

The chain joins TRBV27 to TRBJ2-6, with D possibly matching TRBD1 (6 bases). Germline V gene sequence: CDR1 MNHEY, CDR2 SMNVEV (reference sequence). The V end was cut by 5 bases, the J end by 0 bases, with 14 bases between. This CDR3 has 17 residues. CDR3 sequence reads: CASSPGQSISGANVLTF. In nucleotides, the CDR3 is TGTGCCAGCAGTCCCGGACAGAGTATCTCTGGGGCCAACGTCCTGACTTTC.

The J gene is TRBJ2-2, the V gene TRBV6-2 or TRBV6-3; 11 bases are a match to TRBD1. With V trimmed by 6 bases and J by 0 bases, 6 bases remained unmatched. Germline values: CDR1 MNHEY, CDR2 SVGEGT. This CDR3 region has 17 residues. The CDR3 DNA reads TGTGCCAGCAGGCCTGGGACAGGGGGACCGAACACCGGGGAGCTGTTTTTT. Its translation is CASRPGTGGPNTGELFF.

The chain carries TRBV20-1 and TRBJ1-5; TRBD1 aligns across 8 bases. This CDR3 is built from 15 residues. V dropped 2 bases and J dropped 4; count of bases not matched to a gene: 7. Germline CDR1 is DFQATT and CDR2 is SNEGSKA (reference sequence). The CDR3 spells CSARSGTGGNQPQHF. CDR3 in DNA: TGCAGTGCTAGATCCGGAACAGGGGGTAATCAGCCCCAGCATTTT.

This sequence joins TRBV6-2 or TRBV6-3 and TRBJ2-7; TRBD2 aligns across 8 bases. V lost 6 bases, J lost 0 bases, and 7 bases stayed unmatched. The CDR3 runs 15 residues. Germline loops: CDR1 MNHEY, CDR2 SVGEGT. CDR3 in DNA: TGTGCCAGCAGACCCCCGACTAGCGACTCCTACGAGCAGTACTTC. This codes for CASRPPTSDSYEQYF.

Here the CDR3 DNA reads TGCGCCAGCAGCCAAGATCGTGGCAGGGCCGCGAGTAATTCACCCCTCCACTTT. Its translation: CASSQDRGRAASNSPLHF. The genes are TRBV4-1 and TRBJ1-6; a possible D gene is TRBD1 (5 bases). CDR3 length equals 18 residues. Germline CDR1 reads MGHRA; CDR2 reads YSYEKL. With 0 bases removed from V and 6 bases from J, the gap between germline ends came to 18 bases.

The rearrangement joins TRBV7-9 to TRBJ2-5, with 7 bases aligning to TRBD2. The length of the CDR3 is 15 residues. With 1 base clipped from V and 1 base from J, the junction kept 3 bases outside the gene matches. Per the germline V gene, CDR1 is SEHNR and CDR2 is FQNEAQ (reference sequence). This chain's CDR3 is CASSLGEGPQETQYF. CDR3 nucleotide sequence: TGTGCCAGCAGCTTAGGGGAGGGACCCCAAGAGACCCAGTACTTC.

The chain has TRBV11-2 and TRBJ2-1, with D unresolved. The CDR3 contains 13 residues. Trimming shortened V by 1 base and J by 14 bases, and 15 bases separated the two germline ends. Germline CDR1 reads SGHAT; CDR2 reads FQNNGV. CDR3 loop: CASSLGDGLEKFF. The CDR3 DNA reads TGTGCCAGCAGCTTAGGAGATGGCTTAGAAAAGTTCTTC.

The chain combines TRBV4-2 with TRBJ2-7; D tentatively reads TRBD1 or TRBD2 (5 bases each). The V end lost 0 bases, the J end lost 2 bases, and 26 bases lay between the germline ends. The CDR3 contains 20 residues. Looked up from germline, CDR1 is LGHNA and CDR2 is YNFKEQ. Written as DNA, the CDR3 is TGTGCCAGCAGCCAAGAGCCGGTGGGGGTAACTGGCGTGAGGACCTACGAGCAGTACTTC. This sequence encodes CASSQEPVGVTGVRTYEQYF.

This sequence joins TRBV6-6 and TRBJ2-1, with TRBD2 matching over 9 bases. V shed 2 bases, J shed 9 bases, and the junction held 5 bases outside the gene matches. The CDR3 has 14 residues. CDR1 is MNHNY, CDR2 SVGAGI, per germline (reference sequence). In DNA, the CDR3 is TGTGCCAGCAGTTACGAGGGTAGCGGGAGTGAGCAGTTCTTC. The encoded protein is CASSYEGSGSEQFF.

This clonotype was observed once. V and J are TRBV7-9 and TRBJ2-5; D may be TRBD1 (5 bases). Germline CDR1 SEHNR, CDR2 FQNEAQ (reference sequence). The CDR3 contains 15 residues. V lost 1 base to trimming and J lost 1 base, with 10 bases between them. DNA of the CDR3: TGTGCCAGCAGCTTAGGCGAAGGGGTCCAAGAGACCCAGTACTTC. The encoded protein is CASSLGEGVQETQYF.

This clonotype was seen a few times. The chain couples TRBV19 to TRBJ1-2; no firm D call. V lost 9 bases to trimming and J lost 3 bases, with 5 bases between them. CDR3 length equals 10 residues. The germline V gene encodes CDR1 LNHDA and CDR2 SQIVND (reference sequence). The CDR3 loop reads CASSDYGYTF. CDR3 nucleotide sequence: TGTGCCAGCTCGGACTATGGCTACACCTTC.

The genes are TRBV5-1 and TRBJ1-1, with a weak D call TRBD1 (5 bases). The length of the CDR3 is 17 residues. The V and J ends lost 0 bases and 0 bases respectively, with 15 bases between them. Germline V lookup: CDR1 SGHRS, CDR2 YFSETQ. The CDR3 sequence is CASSLVGVGRMNTEAFF. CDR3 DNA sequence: TGCGCCAGCAGCTTGGTAGGGGTCGGGCGCATGAACACTGAAGCTTTCTTT.

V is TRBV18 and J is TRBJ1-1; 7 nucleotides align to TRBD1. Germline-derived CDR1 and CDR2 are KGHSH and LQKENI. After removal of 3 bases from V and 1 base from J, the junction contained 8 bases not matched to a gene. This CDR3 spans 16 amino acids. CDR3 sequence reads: CASSPKNRGANTEAFF. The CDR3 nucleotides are TGTGCCAGCTCACCTAAAAACAGGGGTGCGAACACTGAAGCTTTCTTT.

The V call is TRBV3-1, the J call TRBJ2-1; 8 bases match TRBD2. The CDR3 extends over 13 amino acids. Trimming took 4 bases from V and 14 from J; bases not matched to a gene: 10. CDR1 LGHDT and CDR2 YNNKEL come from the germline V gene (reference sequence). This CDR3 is CASSLGLAGPKFF. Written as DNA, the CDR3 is TGTGCCAGCAGCCTCGGCCTAGCGGGTCCAAAGTTCTTC.

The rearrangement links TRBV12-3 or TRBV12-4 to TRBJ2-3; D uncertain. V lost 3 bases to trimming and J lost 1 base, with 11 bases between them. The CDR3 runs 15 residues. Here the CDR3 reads CASSFRLDGTDTQYF. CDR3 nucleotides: TGTGCCAGCAGTTTTCGATTGGACGGCACAGATACGCAGTATTTT.

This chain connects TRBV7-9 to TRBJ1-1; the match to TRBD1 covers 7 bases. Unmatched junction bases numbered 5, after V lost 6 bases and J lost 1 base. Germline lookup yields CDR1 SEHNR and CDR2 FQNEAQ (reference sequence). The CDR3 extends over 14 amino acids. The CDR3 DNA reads TGTGCCAGCAGGAGGAACAGGGGGAACACTGAAGCTTTCTTT. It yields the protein CASRRNRGNTEAFF.

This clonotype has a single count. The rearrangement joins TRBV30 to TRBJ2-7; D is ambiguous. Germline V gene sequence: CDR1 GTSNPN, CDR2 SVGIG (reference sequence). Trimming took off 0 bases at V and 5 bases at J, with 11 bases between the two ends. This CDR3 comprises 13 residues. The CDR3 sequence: CAWSVRGPDEQYF. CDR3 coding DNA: TGTGCCTGGAGTGTACGCGGCCCCGACGAGCAGTACTTC.

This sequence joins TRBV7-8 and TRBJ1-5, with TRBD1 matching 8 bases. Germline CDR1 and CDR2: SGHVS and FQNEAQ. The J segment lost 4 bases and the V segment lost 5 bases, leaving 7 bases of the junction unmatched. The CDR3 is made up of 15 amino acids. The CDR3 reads CASSAGTGSNQPQHF. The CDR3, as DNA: TGTGCCAGCAGCGCCGGGACAGGTTCGAATCAGCCCCAGCATTTT.

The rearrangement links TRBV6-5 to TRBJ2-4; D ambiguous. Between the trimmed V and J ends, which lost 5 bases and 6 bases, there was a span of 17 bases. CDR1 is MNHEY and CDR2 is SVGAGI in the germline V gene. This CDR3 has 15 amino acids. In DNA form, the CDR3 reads TGTGCCAGCAGTCCCGGAAATTTCCCTCGAAACATTCAGTACTTC. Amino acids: CASSPGNFPRNIQYF.

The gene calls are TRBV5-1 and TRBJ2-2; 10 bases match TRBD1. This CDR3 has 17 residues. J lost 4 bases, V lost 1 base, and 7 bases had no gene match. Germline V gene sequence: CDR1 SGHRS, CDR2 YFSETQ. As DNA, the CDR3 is TGCGCCAGCAGCTTGCGGACAGGGGGGCAGAGCACCGGGGAGCTGTTTTTT. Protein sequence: CASSLRTGGQSTGELFF.

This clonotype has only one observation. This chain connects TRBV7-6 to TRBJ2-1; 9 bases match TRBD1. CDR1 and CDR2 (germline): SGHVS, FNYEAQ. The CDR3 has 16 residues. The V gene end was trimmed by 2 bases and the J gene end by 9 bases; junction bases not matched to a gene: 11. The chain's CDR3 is CASSLTGQGAFSEQFF. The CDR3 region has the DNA TGTGCCAGCAGCTTAACGGGACAGGGTGCATTCAGTGAGCAGTTCTTC.

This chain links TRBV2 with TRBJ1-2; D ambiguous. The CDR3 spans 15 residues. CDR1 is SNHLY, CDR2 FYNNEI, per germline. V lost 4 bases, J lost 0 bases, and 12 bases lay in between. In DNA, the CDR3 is TGTGCCAGCAGTGTTTTAACCGCGACTAACTATGGCTACACCTTC. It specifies CASSVLTATNYGYTF.

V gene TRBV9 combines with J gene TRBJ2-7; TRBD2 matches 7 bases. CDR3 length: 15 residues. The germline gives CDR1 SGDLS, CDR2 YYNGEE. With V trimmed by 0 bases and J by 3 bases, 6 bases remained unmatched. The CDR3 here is CASSVGMGGGYEQYF. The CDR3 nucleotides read TGTGCCAGCAGCGTAGGGATGGGGGGGGGCTACGAGCAGTACTTC.

CDR3 sequence: CASSQDYRGSGNTIYF. In DNA form, the CDR3 reads TGTGCCAGCAGCCAAGATTACAGGGGCTCTGGAAACACCATATATTTT. The chain employs TRBV3-1 and TRBJ1-3, with 7 bases that match TRBD1. Germline trimming cut 0 bases from V and 0 bases from J; bases unmatched to any gene: 2. CDR3 size: 16 residues. Per the germline V gene, CDR1 is LGHDT and CDR2 is YNNKEL (reference sequence).

CDR3 in amino acids: CASSYRTGTYGYTF. The CDR3 DNA is TGTGCCAGCAGTTACAGGACCGGTACCTATGGCTACACCTTC. The genes are TRBV12-3 or TRBV12-4 and TRBJ1-2; possibly TRBD1 for D (5 bases). CDR3 length: 14 amino acids. V was shortened by 4 bases and J by 4 bases, with 13 bases between the two germline ends.